This entry is about one T cell receptor (beta chain). The protocol was immunoSEQ multiplex PCR, while the TCRdb copy is restricted to in-frame clones and leaves out a portion. The sample yields more than 100,000 clones, under 95% seen once. Trimming took off 0 bases at V and 0 bases at J, with 6 bases between the two ends. CDR3 length: 14 residues. Germline V gives CDR1 SGDLS, CDR2 YYNGEE. The data were obtained in a study of OX40 agonist ivuxolimab in advanced cancers. This receptor was obtained from an adult with an advanced solid tumor such as melanoma, head and neck, liver or kidney cancer. The J gene is TRBJ1-2, the V gene TRBV9, with no clear D. The input for sequencing was CD4+ or CD8+ T cells sorted from blood, taken in a trial of the OX40 agonist ivuxolimab. In nucleotides, the CDR3 is TGTGCCAGCAGCGTAGTCCCAGCTAACTATGGCTACACCTTC. Translation gives CASSVVPANYGYTF.